Ten or more counts support the clone carrying this TCR delta chain. The junction departs from the called germline gene at one end, perhaps through a read error. Other nucleotide sequences in the sample specify the same CDR3. This specimen belongs to a study of γδ T cells in repeated Plasmodium falciparum infection. As for the study in general: The natural-infection arm compared Malian children under seasonal malaria with matched Australian children. Donors had four controlled P. falciparum NF54 infections over roughly 600 days.

Flow sorting of PBMC yielded separate Vgamma9/Vdelta2+ and Vdelta2-negative gammadelta T cell populations for bulk repertoire analysis. The V gene's germline CDR1 is GEAIGNYY and CDR2 EKD. The CDR3 totals 16 residues. TCRdb redid the clone calls on the multiplex PCR reads with CATT. The table includes 85,000 to 90,000 delta-chain clones, about 1.5% detected once. The sequencing input was gamma-delta T cells from blood. J is TRDJ1 and V is TRDV2; 10 bases agree with TRDD3. The TCR was taken from a pool of human donors (malaria-infected and uninfected, not separated). This CDR3 is CACDTRPGDTTDKLIF. The CDR3 nucleotides read TGCGCCTGTGACACCCGGCCGGGGGATACGACCGATAAACTCATCTTT.